This entry is about one T cell receptor beta chain. Its cognate antigen is unknown. The source of the sample is a study of T cells in Graves' hyperthyroidism and ophthalmopathy. Findings and caveats of the study: Ophthalmopathy and stable hyperthyroidism were separated by a 13 V-J model. Most thyroid clonotypes that were expanded above 0.001 also turned up in blood.

The CDR3 covers 15 residues. The V gene lost 2 bases and the J gene lost 8 bases, with 16 bases spanning the gap. Germline assignment: CDR1 MNHEY and CDR2 SVGAGI. Amplification targeted TCR beta CDR3 regions from RNA transcripts. The HTBI primer set served for first-round RT-PCR of the TCR CDR3. TCRdb ran MiXCR on the multiplex PCR reads and lists one entry per CDR3 protein. This table holds some 650,000 distinct CDR3 sequences, roughly 15% found once. Uncontrolled infection, other autoimmune disease, pregnancy and lactation each barred patients from inclusion. Diagnosis rested on symptoms, serum thyroxine and TRAb, thyroid ultrasound, and orbital computed tomography.

The chain has TRBV6-5 and TRBJ2-1, with D uncertain. What was sequenced was blood. This receptor was identified in a woman in her thirties or forties with Graves' ophthalmopathy. CDR3 sequence: CASSYLPDSSDEQFF. The CDR3, as DNA: TGTGCCAGCAGTTACCTACCTGATAGCAGCGATGAGCAGTTCTTC.